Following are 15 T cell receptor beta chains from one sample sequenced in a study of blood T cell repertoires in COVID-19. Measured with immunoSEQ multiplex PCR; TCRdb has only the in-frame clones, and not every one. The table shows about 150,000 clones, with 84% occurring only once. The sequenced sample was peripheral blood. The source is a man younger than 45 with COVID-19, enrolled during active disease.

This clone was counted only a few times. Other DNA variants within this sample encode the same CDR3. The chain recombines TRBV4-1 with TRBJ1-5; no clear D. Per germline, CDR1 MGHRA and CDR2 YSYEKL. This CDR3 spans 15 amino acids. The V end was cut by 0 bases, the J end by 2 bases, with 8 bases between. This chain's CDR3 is CASSQDVTGNQPQHF. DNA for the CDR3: TGCGCCAGCAGCCAAGATGTAACGGGCAATCAGCCCCAGCATTTT.

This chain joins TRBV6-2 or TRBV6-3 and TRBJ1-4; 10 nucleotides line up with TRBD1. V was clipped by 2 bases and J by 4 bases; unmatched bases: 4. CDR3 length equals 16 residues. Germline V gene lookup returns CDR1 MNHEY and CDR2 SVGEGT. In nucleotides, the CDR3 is TGTGCCAGCAGTTACGGGACAGGGGATCTTAATGAAAAACTGTTTTTT. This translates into CASSYGTGDLNEKLFF.

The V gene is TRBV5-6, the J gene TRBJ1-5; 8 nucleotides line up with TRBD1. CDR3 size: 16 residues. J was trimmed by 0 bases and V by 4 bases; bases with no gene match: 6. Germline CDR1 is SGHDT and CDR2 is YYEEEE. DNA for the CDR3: TGTGCCAGCAGCGATGGGACAGGTGGTAGCAATCAGCCCCAGCATTTT. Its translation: CASSDGTGGSNQPQHF. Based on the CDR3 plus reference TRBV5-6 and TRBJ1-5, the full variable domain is DAGVTQSPTHLIKTRGQQVTLRCSPKSGHDTVSWYQQALGQGPQFIFQYYEEEERQRGNFPDRFSGHQFPNYSSELNVNALLLGDSALYLCASSDGTGGSNQPQHFGDGTRLSIL.

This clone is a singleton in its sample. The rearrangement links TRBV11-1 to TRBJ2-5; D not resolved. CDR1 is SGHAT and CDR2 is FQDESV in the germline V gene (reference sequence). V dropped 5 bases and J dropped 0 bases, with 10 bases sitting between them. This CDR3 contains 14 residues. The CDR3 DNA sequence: TGTGCCAGCAGCCCCCGCCAGAACCAAGAGACCCAGTACTTC. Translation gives CASSPRQNQETQYF.

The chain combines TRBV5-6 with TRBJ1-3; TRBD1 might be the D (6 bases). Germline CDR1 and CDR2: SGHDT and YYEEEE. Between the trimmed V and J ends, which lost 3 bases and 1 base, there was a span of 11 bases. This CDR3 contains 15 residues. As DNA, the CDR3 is TGTGCCAGCAGCTCTTACAGGGTGTCTGGAAACACCATATATTTT. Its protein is CASSSYRVSGNTIYF.

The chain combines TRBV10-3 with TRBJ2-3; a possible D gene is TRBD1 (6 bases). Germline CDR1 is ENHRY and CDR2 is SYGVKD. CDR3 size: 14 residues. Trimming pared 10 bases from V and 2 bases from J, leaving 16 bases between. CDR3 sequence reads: CATSAGAVTDTQYF. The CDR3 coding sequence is TGTGCCACCTCAGCAGGGGCGGTCACAGATACGCAGTATTTT.

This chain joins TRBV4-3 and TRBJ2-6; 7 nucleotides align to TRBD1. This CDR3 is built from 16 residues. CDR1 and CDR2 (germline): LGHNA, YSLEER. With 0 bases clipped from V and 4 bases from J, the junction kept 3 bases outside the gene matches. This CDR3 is CASSQETGSGANVLTF. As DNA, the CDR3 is TGCGCCAGCAGCCAAGAGACAGGGTCCGGGGCCAACGTCCTGACTTTC.

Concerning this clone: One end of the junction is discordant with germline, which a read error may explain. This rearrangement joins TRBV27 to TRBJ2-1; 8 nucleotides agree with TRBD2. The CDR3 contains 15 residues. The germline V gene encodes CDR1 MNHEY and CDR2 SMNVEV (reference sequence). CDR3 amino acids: CASSRKRETYNEQFF. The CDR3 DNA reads TGTGCCAGCAGTCGGAAGCGGGAGACCTATAATGAGCAGTTCTTC.

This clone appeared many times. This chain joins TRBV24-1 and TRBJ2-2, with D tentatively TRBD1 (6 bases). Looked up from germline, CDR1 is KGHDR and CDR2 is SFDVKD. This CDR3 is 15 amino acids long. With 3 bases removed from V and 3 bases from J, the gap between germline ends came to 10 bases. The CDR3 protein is CATSDRTEYTGELFF. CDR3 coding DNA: TGTGCCACCAGTGATCGGACAGAGTACACCGGGGAGCTGTTTTTT.

CDR3 amino acids: CASSPSTPRGAQGYTF. The CDR3 DNA reads as TGTGCCAGCAGCCCCAGTACGCCCCGCGGGGCCCAAGGCTACACCTTC. V gene TRBV9 combines with J gene TRBJ1-2; D perhaps matches TRBD1 (5 bases). V was cut by 4 bases and J by 8 bases, with 24 bases left in between. The CDR3 has 16 amino acids. Germline V gives CDR1 SGDLS, CDR2 YYNGEE.

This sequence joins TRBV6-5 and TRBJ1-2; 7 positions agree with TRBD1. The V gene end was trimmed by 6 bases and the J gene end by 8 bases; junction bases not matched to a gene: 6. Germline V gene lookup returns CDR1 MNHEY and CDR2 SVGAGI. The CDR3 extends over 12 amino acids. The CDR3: CASRRQGGGYTF. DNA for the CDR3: TGTGCCAGCAGGCGACAGGGAGGAGGCTACACCTTC.

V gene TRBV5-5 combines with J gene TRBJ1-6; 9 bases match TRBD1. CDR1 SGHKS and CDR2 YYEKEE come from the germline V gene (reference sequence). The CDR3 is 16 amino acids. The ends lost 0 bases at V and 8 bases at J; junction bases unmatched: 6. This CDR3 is CASSLARDRDDSPLHF. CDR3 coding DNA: TGTGCCAGCAGCTTGGCCCGGGACAGGGATGATTCACCCCTCCACTTT.

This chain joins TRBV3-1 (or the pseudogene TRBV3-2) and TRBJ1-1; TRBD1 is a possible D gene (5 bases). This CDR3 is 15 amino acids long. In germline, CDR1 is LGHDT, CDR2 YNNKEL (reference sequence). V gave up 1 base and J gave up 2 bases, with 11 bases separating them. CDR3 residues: CASSQASQDNTEAFF. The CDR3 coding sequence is TGTGCCAGCAGCCAAGCCTCACAGGACAACACTGAAGCTTTCTTT.

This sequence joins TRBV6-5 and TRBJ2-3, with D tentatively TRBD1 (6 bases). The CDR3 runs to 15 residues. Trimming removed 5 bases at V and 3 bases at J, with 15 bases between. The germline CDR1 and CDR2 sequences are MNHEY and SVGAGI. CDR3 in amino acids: CASSRSGRGTDTQYF. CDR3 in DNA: TGTGCCAGCAGTAGGAGCGGAAGGGGGACAGATACGCAGTATTTT.

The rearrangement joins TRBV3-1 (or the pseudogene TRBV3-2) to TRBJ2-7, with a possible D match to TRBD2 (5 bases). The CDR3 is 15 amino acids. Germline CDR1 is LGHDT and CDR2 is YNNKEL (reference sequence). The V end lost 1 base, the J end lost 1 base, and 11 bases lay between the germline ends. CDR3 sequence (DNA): TGTGCCAGCAGCCAAGGGGGTAGCGCATCCTACGAGCAGTACTTC. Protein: CASSQGGSASYEQYF.